This is a list of T cell receptor beta chains from one sample in a study of early T cells in non-severe SARS-CoV-2 infection. TCRdb used MiXCR to reprocess the 5' RACE reads, holding one entry per CDR3 protein. The table lists more than 45,000 distinct CDR3 sequences, under 7.5% of them singletons. The specimen comprised whole blood, sampled at baseline. The source is an adult who was a healthcare worker with PCR-confirmed SARS-CoV-2 infection or an uninfected control (not recorded which). Each CDR3 is given with its conserved first and last residue. Fields, in order: J gene, clone size, V gene, D gene, CDR3 DNA, CDR3 protein. D genes are given only for firm matches. Expanded clones get a size class; other rows say once, few or many, or leave the size out.

j_gene: TRBJ1-6
abundance: many
v_gene: TRBV28
d_gene: .
CDR3nt: TGTGCCAGCAGCTCTTACTATACCAATTCACCCCTCCACTTT
CDR3aa: CASSSYYTNSPLHF

j_gene: TRBJ1-2
abundance: few
v_gene: TRBV20-1
d_gene: TRBD1
CDR3nt: TGCAGTGCTAGGGGGACAGGGGACTATGGCTACACCTTC
CDR3aa: CSARGTGDYGYTF

j_gene: TRBJ2-3
abundance: few
v_gene: TRBV10-3
d_gene: .
CDR3nt: TGTGCCATCAGTGGAGCCAGGGTTACAGATACGCAGTATTTT
CDR3aa: CAISGARVTDTQYF

j_gene: TRBJ1-6
abundance: many
v_gene: TRBV7-2
d_gene: .
CDR3nt: TGTGCCAGCAGCGTGACAGGACGGGCACCCCTCCACTTT
CDR3aa: CASSVTGRAPLHF

j_gene: TRBJ2-1
abundance: many
v_gene: TRBV7-6
d_gene: .
CDR3nt: TGTGCCAGCAGCCGCCCTAAGGACGAGCGACGCTACAATGAGCAGTTCTTC
CDR3aa: CASSRPKDERRYNEQFF

j_gene: TRBJ1-2
abundance: few
v_gene: TRBV12-3/TRBV12-4
d_gene: .
CDR3nt: TGTGCCAGCAGTTTAGGGGATGGCTACACCTTC
CDR3aa: CASSLGDGYTF

j_gene: TRBJ2-7
abundance: many
v_gene: TRBV21-1
d_gene: .
CDR3nt: TGTGCCAGCAGGGACGATGCCGGGGACAGGGGGCGTTTTTGCCACGAGCAGTACTTC
CDR3aa: CASRDDAGDRGRFCHEQYF

j_gene: TRBJ2-3
abundance: many
v_gene: TRBV20-1
d_gene: .
CDR3nt: TGCAGTGCTAGAGACCCGAAGCGGTGGACGCAGTATTTT
CDR3aa: CSARDPKRWTQYF

j_gene: TRBJ1-1
abundance: .
v_gene: TRBV29-1
d_gene: .
CDR3nt: TGCAGCGCTACGGACAAGTGGGAGAGGGAAGCTTTCTTT
CDR3aa: CSATDKWEREAFF

j_gene: TRBJ2-1
abundance: .
v_gene: TRBV5-1
d_gene: .
CDR3nt: TGCGCCAGCAGCTTGGAGGCGTACAATGAGCAGTTCTTC
CDR3aa: CASSLEAYNEQFF

j_gene: TRBJ2-7
abundance: many
v_gene: TRBV6-2/TRBV6-3
d_gene: TRBD2
CDR3nt: TGTGCCAGCAGGCGGGGGGCTGGCTACGAGCAGTACTTC
CDR3aa: CASRRGAGYEQYF

j_gene: TRBJ1-3
abundance: few
v_gene: TRBV27
d_gene: .
CDR3nt: TGTGCCAGCAGTTCACCTGGAAACACCATATATTTT
CDR3aa: CASSSPGNTIYF

j_gene: TRBJ2-1
abundance: many
v_gene: TRBV5-1
d_gene: .
CDR3nt: TGCGCCAGCAGCTTGGGGTGGGGCTCCTACAATGAGCAGTTCTTC
CDR3aa: CASSLGWGSYNEQFF

j_gene: TRBJ2-3
abundance: .
v_gene: TRBV3-1
d_gene: .
CDR3nt: TGTGCCAGCAGCCAAGTGGGAGGCGGGGCTAGCACAGATACGCAGTATTTT
CDR3aa: CASSQVGGGASTDTQYF

j_gene: TRBJ2-1
abundance: .
v_gene: TRBV19
d_gene: TRBD2
CDR3nt: TGTGCCAGTAGTATATCTGGACTAGCGGCTTCCTACAATGAGCAGTTCTTC
CDR3aa: CASSISGLAASYNEQFF

j_gene: TRBJ2-4
abundance: many
v_gene: TRBV29-1
d_gene: .
CDR3nt: TGCAGCGTCGACACAGGGCAAAACATTCAGTACTTC
CDR3aa: CSVDTGQNIQYF

j_gene: TRBJ1-5
abundance: many
v_gene: TRBV6-2/TRBV6-3
d_gene: .
CDR3nt: TGTGCCAGCAGTCGTCCGTCAAGGCGGTATAGCAATCAGCCCCAGCATTTT
CDR3aa: CASSRPSRRYSNQPQHF